Described below is a single T cell receptor beta chain sequence and its context. Its antigen is not known. Germline CDR1 reads MDHEN; CDR2 reads SYDVKM. V was cut by 2 bases and J by 3 bases, with 11 bases left in between. The length of the CDR3 is 14 residues. Here immunoSEQ multiplex PCR was the method, and the copy in TCRdb shows in-frame clones only, minus some. Altogether about 2.4 million clones are present, approximately 94% being singletons, with the ten largest covering approximately 0.36%. The record originates from a study of shared clonotypes between healthy human individuals. Study-wide points: Across subsets, estimated richness was generally greater for naive than for memory populations.

All donors were Caucasian adults living in Nashville, Tennessee. Partitioning of CD4+ cells yielded a CD45RA+ naive subset and a CD45RA-negative memory subset. J is TRBJ2-7 and V is TRBV28, with D possibly TRBD1 on 6 matching bases. This clonotype was obtained from a young man in good health. Some clones in this sample may be carry-over from other donors' samples. The material sequenced was naive CD4+ T cells from PBMCs. The sample's subset: CD45RA+ positively selected. CDR3 protein: CASSLRDTLYEQYF. For the CDR3, the DNA is TGTGCCAGCAGTTTAAGGGACACGCTCTACGAGCAGTACTTC.